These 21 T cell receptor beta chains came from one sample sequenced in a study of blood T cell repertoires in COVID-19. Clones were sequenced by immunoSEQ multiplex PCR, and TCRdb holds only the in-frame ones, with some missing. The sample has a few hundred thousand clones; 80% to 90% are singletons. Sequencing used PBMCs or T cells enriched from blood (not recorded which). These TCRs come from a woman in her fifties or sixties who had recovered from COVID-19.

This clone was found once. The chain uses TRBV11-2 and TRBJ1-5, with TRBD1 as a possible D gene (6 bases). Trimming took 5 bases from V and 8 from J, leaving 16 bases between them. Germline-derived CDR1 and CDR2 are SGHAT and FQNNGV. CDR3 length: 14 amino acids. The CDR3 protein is CASSPFRGEEPQHF. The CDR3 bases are TGTGCCAGCAGCCCCTTCAGGGGAGAGGAGCCCCAGCATTTT.

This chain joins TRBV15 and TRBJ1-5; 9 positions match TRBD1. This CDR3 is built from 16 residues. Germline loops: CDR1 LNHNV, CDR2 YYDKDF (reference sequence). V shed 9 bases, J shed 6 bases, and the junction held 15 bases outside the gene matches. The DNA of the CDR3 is TGTGCCACAGCGACCGGGACAGGGTTTTTCGGTCAGCCCCAGCATTTT. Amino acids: CATATGTGFFGQPQHF. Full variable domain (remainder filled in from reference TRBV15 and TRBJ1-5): DAMVIQNPRYQVTQFGKPVTLSCSQTLNHNVMYWYQQKSSQAPKLLFHYYDKDFNNEADTPDNFQSRRPNTSFCFLDIRSPGLGDTAMYLCATATGTGFFGQPQHFGDGTRLSIL.

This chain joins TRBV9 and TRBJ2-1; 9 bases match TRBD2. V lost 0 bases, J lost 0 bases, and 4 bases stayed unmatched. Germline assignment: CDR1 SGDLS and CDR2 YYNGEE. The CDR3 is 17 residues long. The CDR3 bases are TGTGCCAGCAGCGTAGAGGCGGGGGGGAACTCCTACAATGAGCAGTTCTTC. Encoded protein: CASSVEAGGNSYNEQFF.

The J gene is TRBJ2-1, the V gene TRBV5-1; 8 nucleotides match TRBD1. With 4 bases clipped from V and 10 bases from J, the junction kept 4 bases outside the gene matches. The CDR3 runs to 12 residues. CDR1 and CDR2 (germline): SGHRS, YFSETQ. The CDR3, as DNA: TGCGCCAGCAGCCAAAACAGGGGGGAGCAGTTCTTC. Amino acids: CASSQNRGEQFF.

CDR3 DNA sequence: TGTGCCAGCATTACAGGACCTGGGACTAATGAAAAACTGTTTTTT. It specifies CASITGPGTNEKLFF. The V gene is TRBV2, the J gene TRBJ1-4; D may be TRBD1 (5 bases). Per the germline V gene, CDR1 is SNHLY and CDR2 is FYNNEI. The length of the CDR3 is 15 residues. Trimming removed 7 bases at V and 2 bases at J, with 14 bases between.

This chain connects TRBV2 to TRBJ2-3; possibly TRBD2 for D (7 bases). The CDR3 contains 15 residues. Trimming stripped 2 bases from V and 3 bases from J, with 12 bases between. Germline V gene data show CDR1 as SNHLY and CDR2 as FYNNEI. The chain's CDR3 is CASSEIGGPTDTQYF. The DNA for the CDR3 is TGTGCCAGCAGTGAAATCGGGGGGCCGACAGATACGCAGTATTTT.

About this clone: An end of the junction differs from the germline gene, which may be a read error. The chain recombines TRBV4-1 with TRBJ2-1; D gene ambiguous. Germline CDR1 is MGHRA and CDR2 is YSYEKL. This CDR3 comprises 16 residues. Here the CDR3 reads CASTQSAGSSYNEQFF. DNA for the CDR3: TGCGCCAGCACCCAATCCGCCGGGTCCTCTTACAATGAGCAGTTCTTC.

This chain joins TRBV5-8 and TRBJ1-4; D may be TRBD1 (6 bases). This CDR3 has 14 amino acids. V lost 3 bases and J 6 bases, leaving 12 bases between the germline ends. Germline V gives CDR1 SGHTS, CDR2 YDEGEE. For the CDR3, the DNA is TGTGCCAGCAGCTCGCCAGGGGTTCATGAAAAACTGTTTTTT. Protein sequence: CASSSPGVHEKLFF.

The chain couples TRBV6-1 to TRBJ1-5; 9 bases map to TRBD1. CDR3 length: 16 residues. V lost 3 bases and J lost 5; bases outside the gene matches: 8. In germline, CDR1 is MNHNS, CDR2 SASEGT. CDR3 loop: CASSETTGGGYQPQHF. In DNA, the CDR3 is TGTGCCAGCAGTGAGACTACAGGGGGCGGCTATCAGCCCCAGCATTTT.

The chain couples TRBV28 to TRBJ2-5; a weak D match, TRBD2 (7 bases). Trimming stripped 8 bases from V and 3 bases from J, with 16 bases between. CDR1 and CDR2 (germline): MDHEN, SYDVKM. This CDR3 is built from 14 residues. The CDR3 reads CASGEGGAKETQYF. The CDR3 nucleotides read TGTGCCAGCGGCGAGGGGGGGGCCAAAGAGACCCAGTACTTC.

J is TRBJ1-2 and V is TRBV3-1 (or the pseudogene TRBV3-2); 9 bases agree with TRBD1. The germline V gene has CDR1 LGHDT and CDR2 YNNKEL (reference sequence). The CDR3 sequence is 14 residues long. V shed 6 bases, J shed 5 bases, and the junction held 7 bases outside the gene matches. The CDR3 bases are TGTGCCAGCAGACTACAGGGGGCCCGTTATGGCTACACCTTC. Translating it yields CASRLQGARYGYTF.

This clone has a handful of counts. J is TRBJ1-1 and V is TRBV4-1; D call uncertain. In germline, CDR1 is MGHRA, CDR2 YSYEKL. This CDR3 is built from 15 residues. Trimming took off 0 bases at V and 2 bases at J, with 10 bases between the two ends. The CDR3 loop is CASSQDSRVNTEAFF. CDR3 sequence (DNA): TGCGCCAGCAGCCAAGATTCGAGGGTTAACACTGAAGCTTTCTTT.

The CDR3 bases are TGTGCCAGCTCACCTCGACAGGAGTACTACGAGCAGTACTTC. It encodes CASSPRQEYYEQYF. The chain recombines TRBV18 with TRBJ2-7; a weak D match, TRBD1 (6 bases). This CDR3 has 14 amino acids. Germline V gene lookup returns CDR1 KGHSH and CDR2 LQKENI. Trimming took 3 bases from V and 3 from J, leaving 12 bases between them.

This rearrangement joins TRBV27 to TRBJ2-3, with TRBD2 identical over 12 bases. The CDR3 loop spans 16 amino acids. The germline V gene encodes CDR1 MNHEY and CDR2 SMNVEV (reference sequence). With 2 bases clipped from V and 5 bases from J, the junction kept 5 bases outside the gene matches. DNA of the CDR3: TGTGCCAGCAGTTTACTCCTAGCGGGGGGGCAAGATACGCAGTATTTT. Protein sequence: CASSLLLAGGQDTQYF.

DNA for the CDR3: TGTGCCAGCAGTTATGTTGGAGCGGGGGTTTCCTACGAGCAGTACTTC. This codes for CASSYVGAGVSYEQYF. The rearrangement links TRBV6-2 or TRBV6-3 to TRBJ2-7, with 8 nucleotides matching TRBD2. This CDR3 is 16 amino acids long. The germline CDR1 and CDR2 sequences are MNHEY and SVGEGT. V was pared by 3 bases and J by 1 base, with 8 bases of the junction left unmatched.

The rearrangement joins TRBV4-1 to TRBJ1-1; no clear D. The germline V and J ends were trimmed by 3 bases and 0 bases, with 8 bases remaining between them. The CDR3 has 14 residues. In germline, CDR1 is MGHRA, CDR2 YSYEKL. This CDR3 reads CASSQYRVNTEAFF. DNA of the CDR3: TGCGCCAGCAGCCAGTACCGGGTGAACACTGAAGCTTTCTTT.

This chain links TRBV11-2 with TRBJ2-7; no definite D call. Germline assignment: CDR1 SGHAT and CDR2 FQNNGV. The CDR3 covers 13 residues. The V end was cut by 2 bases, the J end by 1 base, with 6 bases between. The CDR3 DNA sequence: TGTGCCAGCAGCTTACAACAGTCCTACGAGCAGTACTTC. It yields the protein CASSLQQSYEQYF. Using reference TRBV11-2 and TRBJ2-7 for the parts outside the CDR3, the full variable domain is EAGVAQSPRYKIIEKRQSVAFWCNPISGHATLYWYQQILGQGPKLLIQFQNNGVVDDSQLPKDRFSAERLKGVDSTLKIQPAKLEDSAVYLCASSLQQSYEQYFGPGTRLTVT.

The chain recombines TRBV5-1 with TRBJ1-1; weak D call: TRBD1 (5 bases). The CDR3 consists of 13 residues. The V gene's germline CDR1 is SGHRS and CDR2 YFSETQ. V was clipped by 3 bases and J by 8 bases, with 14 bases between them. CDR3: CASSWQGDPEAFF. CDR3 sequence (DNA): TGCGCCAGCAGCTGGCAAGGGGATCCCGAAGCTTTCTTT.

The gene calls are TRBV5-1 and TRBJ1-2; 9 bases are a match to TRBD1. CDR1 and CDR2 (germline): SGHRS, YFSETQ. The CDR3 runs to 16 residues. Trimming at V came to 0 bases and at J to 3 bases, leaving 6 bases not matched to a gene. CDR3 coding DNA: TGCGCCAGCAGCTTGGCCGGGGACAGGGATGACTATGGCTACACCTTC. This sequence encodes CASSLAGDRDDYGYTF.

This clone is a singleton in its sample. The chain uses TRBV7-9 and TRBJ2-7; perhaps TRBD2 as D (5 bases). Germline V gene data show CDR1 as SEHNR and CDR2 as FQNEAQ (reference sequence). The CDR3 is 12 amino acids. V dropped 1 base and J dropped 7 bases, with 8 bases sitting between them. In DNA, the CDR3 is TGTGCCAGCAGCTTAGGAGGGCAGGAGCAGTACTTC. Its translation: CASSLGGQEQYF.

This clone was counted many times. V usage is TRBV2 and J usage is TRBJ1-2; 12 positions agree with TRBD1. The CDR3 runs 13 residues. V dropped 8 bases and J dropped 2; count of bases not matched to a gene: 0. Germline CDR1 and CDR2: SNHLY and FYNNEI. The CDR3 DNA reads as TGTGCCAGCGGGACAGGGGGCAACTATGGCTACACCTTC. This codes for CASGTGGNYGYTF.